Listed here are 10 T cell receptor beta chains from one sample, sequenced in a study of CD8 T cells in ankylosing spondylitis. TCRdb ran MiXCR on the 5' RACE reads and lists one entry per CDR3 protein. The profile shows 150,000 to 200,000 distinct CDR3 sequences, 15% to 20% of them singletons. Sequencing input: blood, either unsorted or a sorted T cell fraction (not recorded which). The receptors originated from a male donor aged 5 to 30 with ankylosing spondylitis or in good health (not recorded which).

This clonotype came up many times. The gene calls are TRBV2 and TRBJ2-1, with TRBD1 as a possible D gene (6 bases). CDR3 size: 14 residues. Germline V lookup: CDR1 SNHLY, CDR2 FYNNEI. V lost 2 bases, J lost 4 bases, and 9 bases lay in between. CDR3 DNA: TGTGCCAGCAGTGAACTTACAGGGTACAATGAGCAGTTCTTC. Its translation: CASSELTGYNEQFF.

At least ten counts were recorded for this clonotype. V gene TRBV20-1 combines with J gene TRBJ2-3, with 11 bases fitting TRBD2. Unmatched junction bases numbered 6, after V lost 6 bases and J lost 1 base. In germline, CDR1 is DFQATT, CDR2 SNEGSKA (reference sequence). The CDR3 contains 15 residues. DNA for the CDR3: TGCAGTGCGATCGGGACTAGCGGTCGCACAGATACGCAGTATTTT. Translated, it gives CSAIGTSGRTDTQYF.

In this sample, this clonotype turned up many times. The J gene is TRBJ1-1, the V gene TRBV9, with D perhaps TRBD1 (5 bases). V shed 3 bases and J shed 1 base, with 10 bases lying between them. Germline CDR1 SGDLS, CDR2 YYNGEE. The CDR3 extends over 14 amino acids. CDR3 sequence (DNA): TGTGCCAGCAGCGAGGGACCGACGAACACTGAAGCTTTCTTT. This sequence encodes CASSEGPTNTEAFF. Filled out from reference TRBV9 and TRBJ1-1, the complete variable domain reads DSGVTQTPKHLITATGQRVTLRCSPRSGDLSVYWYQQSLDQGLQFLIQYYNGEERAKGNILERFSAQQFPDLHSELNLSSLELGDSALYFCASSEGPTNTEAFFGQGTRLTVV.

This clonotype appeared many times. This chain uses TRBV10-3 with TRBJ1-1; D ambiguous. Deletions cut 10 bases from V and 1 base from J, with 13 bases between. CDR3 length: 13 residues. Germline V lookup: CDR1 ENHRY, CDR2 SYGVKD. The CDR3 region has the DNA TGTGCCACCGCCGGGCCCCAGAACACTGAAGCTTTCTTT. The encoded protein is CATAGPQNTEAFF.

This clonotype was detected ten times or more. The chain recombines TRBV19 with TRBJ2-2, with 9 bases fitting TRBD1. CDR1 is LNHDA and CDR2 is SQIVND in the germline V gene (reference sequence). This CDR3 is 14 amino acids long. The J segment lost 4 bases and the V segment lost 4 bases, leaving 1 base of the junction unmatched. The CDR3 DNA reads as TGTGCCAGTAGTACGGGACAGGGCACCGGGGAGCTGTTTTTT. This encodes CASSTGQGTGELFF.

This clonotype was counted ten times or more. The chain links TRBV10-3 to TRBJ2-3; 7 positions match TRBD1. CDR1 is ENHRY, CDR2 SYGVKD, per germline. This CDR3 region has 14 residues. V shed 7 bases and J 3 bases; nucleotides not matched to a gene: 7. The DNA for the CDR3 is TGTGCCATCAAGACGACAGGGTCGACAGATACGCAGTATTTT. Translating it yields CAIKTTGSTDTQYF.

The CDR3 protein is CASRSGTVVTDTQYF. DNA of the CDR3: TGTGCCAGCAGGTCCGGGACTGTGGTCACAGATACGCAGTATTTT. V and J are TRBV27 and TRBJ2-3, with a weak D call TRBD2 (6 bases). The germline V and J ends were trimmed by 6 bases and 2 bases, with 15 bases remaining between them. Germline V CDR1 and CDR2: MNHEY, SMNVEV (reference sequence). The CDR3 extends over 15 amino acids.

The rearrangement links TRBV7-9 to TRBJ2-5; 10 bases are a match to TRBD2. The germline gives CDR1 SEHNR, CDR2 FQNEAQ (reference sequence). V lost 4 bases and J lost 6; bases outside the gene matches: 14. The CDR3 extends over 17 amino acids. CDR3 DNA sequence: TGTGCCAGCAGCTCAAGGACTAGCGGAGGCGAATTGCAGACCCAGTACTTC. Translated, it gives CASSSRTSGGELQTQYF.

This clonotype was observed at least ten times. The chain uses TRBV20-1 and TRBJ2-5; perhaps D is TRBD1 or TRBD2 (6 bases each). CDR3 size: 16 residues. Trimming pared 1 base from V and 5 bases from J, leaving 20 bases between. Germline CDR1 DFQATT, CDR2 SNEGSKA (reference sequence). The CDR3 bases are TGCAGTGCTAGAGCTCATCTTCGGGGGCTCGGGGAGACCCAGTACTTC. Its protein product is CSARAHLRGLGETQYF.

This clonotype has only a few counts. J is TRBJ1-1 and V is TRBV18, with a possible D match to TRBD1 (5 bases). Trimming stripped 1 base from V and 3 bases from J, with 9 bases between. This CDR3 region has 14 residues. In germline, CDR1 is KGHSH, CDR2 LQKENI. DNA of the CDR3: TGTGCCAGCTCACCACAGGGGACGGACACTGAAGCTTTCTTT. Translation gives CASSPQGTDTEAFF.